This T cell receptor (beta chain) emerged from a study of regulatory T cells in long-lasting Graves disease. From germline, CDR1 is LNHDA and CDR2 SQIVND (reference sequence). The trim removed 3 bases at V and 3 bases at J, leaving 3 bases unmatched. The CDR3 extends over 14 amino acids. The time point is: persistent/refractory GD, antithyroid drugs over 5 years with positive TRAb. PBMCs were the source of the RNA used for TCR sequencing. A volume of approximately 10 milliliters of peripheral blood was collected in EDTA tubes. Turning to this clonotype: Its antigen is not identified.

Libraries of TCR beta came from iRepertoire HTBI primers plus Arm-PCR of CDR3 regions. Each CDR3 protein gets one entry after TCRdb re-called the multiplex PCR reads with MiXCR. The sample contains more than 650,000 distinct CDR3 sequences, around 30% of which appear only once. Study outcomes and limitations: Accuracy might have suffered from few samples. Persistent Graves' patients possessed reduced TCR diversity relative to recently diagnosed ones.

The sequences come from peripheral blood mononuclear cells (PBMCs), collected when the disease was refractory, from a patient treated with antithyroid drugs. The source is a female donor with Graves disease. This sequence joins TRBV19 and TRBJ1-1, with 8 bases fitting TRBD1. The DNA of the CDR3 is TGTGCCAGTAGTATGGGACAGGCCTACACTGAAGCTTTCTTT. Translation: CASSMGQAYTEAFF.